These 8 T cell receptor beta chains were sequenced from one sample in a study of cytomegalovirus exposure and HLA in healthy donors. Primers: 60 Vbeta forward and 13 Jbeta reverse. Data came from immunoSEQ multiplex PCR; TCRdb stores just in-frame clones and leaves some out. The sample lists 100,000 to 150,000 clones; about three quarters were seen once. Input material: PBMCs. The receptors derive from a woman aged 60-75 years in good health and CMV-seropositive.

This clone was observed once. The rearrangement links TRBV18 to TRBJ1-2; tentatively, D is TRBD1 (5 bases). This CDR3 region has 15 residues. With 3 bases removed from V and 5 bases from J, the gap between germline ends came to 16 bases. Looked up from germline, CDR1 is KGHSH and CDR2 is LQKENI. CDR3 sequence: CASSPDEQAIYGYTF. The CDR3, as DNA: TGTGCCAGCTCACCCGATGAACAGGCGATTTATGGCTACACCTTC.

This clone was counted once. This chain connects TRBV30 to TRBJ1-5; possible D gene TRBD1, 6 bases. The CDR3 loop spans 16 amino acids. Germline values: CDR1 GTSNPN, CDR2 SVGIG (reference sequence). V dropped 1 base and J dropped 2 bases, with 15 bases sitting between them. As DNA, the CDR3 is TGTGCCTGGAGTGCCTCAGGGGATCTTGGCAATCAGCCCCAGCATTTT. Protein sequence: CAWSASGDLGNQPQHF.

This sequence joins TRBV5-6 and TRBJ2-1; 9 bases fit TRBD2. CDR1 and CDR2 from the germline V gene are SGHDT and YYEEEE. The CDR3 is 17 amino acids. V shed 4 bases and J 6 bases; nucleotides not matched to a gene: 14. CDR3 loop: CASSVVGWRGGVNEQFF. In DNA form, the CDR3 reads TGTGCCAGCAGCGTTGTTGGTTGGCGGGGGGGCGTCAATGAGCAGTTCTTC.

The V and J genes are TRBV25-1 and TRBJ2-5, with TRBD2 identical over 9 bases. Judging by the DNA end, TRBJ2-7 fits better; the J call may be wrong. This CDR3 contains 15 residues. CDR1 is MGHDK, CDR2 SYGVNS, per germline. The chain's CDR3 is CASSDRSGRGYEQYF. CDR3 sequence (DNA): TGTGCCAGCAGTGATCGTAGCGGGAGAGGTTACGAGCAGTACTTC.

The gene calls are TRBV10-1 and TRBJ1-6, with D uncertain. The CDR3 extends over 12 amino acids. V shed 7 bases and J shed 6 bases, with 7 bases lying between them. Germline V gene sequence: CDR1 WNHNN, CDR2 SYGVQD (reference sequence). CDR3 region: CASNFGNSPLHF. In nucleotides, the CDR3 is TGCGCCAGCAATTTCGGTAATTCACCCCTCCACTTT.

This clone came up once. This chain joins TRBV6-1 and TRBJ1-6; weak D call: TRBD1 (6 bases). Trimming stripped 4 bases from V and 5 bases from J, with 15 bases between. The CDR3 is 16 amino acids. Germline-derived CDR1 and CDR2 are MNHNS and SASEGT. CDR3 amino acids: CASSVGPGHNNSPLHF. In nucleotides, the CDR3 is TGTGCCAGCAGTGTAGGCCCGGGACACAATAATTCACCCCTCCACTTT.

V gene TRBV18 combines with J gene TRBJ2-7; D perhaps matches TRBD1 (6 bases). Germline V CDR1 and CDR2: KGHSH, LQKENI. This CDR3 is 14 amino acids long. Trimming shortened V by 4 bases and J by 0 bases, and 10 bases separated the two germline ends. In nucleotides, the CDR3 is TGTGCCAGCTCACGAGACAGGCTCTCCTACGAGCAGTACTTC. Amino acids: CASSRDRLSYEQYF.

About this clone: The CDR3 end shows no conserved phenylalanine or tryptophan, and so a read error is likely. V gene TRBV13 combines with J gene TRBJ2-7; tentative D call: TRBD2 (6 bases). The V and J ends lost 7 bases and 9 bases respectively, with 28 bases between them. Germline assignment: CDR1 PRHDT and CDR2 FYEKMQ (reference sequence). This CDR3 is 16 amino acids long. In DNA form, the CDR3 reads TGTGCCAGCACCCCCGCGCGGGACGTAGAACCAACGACGCAGTACCTC. This translates into CASTPARDVEPTTQYL.